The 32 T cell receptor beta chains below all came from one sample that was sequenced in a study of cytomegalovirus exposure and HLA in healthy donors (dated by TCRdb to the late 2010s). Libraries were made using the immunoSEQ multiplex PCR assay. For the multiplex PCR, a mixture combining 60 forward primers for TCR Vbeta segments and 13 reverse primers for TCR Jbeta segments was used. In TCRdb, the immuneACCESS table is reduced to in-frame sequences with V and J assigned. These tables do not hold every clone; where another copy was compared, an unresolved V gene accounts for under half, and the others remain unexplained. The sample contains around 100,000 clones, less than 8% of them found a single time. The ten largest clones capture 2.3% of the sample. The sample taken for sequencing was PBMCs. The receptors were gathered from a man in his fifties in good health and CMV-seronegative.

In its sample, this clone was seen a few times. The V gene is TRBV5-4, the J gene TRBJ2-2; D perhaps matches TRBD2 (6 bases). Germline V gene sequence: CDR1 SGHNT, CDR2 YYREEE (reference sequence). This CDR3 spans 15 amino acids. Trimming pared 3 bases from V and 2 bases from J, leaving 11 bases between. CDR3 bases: TGTGCCAGCAGCTATGCGGGACTTAACACCGGGGAGCTGTTTTTT. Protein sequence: CASSYAGLNTGELFF.

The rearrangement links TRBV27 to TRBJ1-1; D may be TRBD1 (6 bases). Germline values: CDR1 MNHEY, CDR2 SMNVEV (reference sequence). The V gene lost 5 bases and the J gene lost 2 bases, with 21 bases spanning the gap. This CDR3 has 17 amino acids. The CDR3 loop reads CASSPQGLGRRNTEAFF. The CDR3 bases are TGTGCCAGCAGTCCTCAGGGGTTAGGTCGTAGAAACACTGAAGCTTTCTTT.

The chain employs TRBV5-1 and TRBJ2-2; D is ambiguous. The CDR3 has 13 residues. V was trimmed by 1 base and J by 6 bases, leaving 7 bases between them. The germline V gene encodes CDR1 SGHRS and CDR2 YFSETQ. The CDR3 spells CASSLYVSGELFF. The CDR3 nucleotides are TGCGCCAGCAGCTTGTATGTGTCCGGGGAGCTGTTTTTT.

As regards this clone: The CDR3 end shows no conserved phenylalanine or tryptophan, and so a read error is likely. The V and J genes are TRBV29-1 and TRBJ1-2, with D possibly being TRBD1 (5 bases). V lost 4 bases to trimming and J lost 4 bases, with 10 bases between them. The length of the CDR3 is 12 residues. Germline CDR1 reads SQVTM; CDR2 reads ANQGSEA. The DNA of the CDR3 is TGCAGCGTTGCGGCAGGGCCCTATGGCTACACCGTC. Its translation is CSVAAGPYGYTV.

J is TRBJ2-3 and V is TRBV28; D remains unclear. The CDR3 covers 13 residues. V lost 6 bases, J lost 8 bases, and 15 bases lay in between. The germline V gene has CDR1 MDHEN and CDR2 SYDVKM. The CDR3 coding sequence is TGTGCCAGCAGCCCCTTGATAGAGATTACGCAGTATTTT. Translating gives CASSPLIEITQYF.

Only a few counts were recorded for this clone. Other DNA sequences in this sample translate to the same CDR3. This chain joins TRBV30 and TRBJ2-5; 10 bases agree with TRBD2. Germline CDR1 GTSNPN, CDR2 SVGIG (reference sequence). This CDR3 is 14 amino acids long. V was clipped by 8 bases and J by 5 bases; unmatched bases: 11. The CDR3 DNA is TGTGCCCGACGCCTAGCGGGAGCGGAGGAGACCCAGTACTTC. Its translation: CARRLAGAEETQYF.

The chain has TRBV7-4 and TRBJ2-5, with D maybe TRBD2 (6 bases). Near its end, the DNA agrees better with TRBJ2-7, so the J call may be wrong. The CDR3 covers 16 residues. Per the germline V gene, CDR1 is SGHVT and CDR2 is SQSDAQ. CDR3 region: CASSRLAGIGCYEQYF. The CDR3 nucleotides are TGTGCCAGCAGCCGCTTGGCGGGGATAGGTTGCTACGAGCAGTACTTC.

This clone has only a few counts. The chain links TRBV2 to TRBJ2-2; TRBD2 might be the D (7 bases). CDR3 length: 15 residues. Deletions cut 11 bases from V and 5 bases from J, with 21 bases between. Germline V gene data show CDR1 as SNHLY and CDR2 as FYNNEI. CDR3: CASQGGRARTGELFF. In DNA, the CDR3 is TGTGCCTCCCAAGGGGGGAGGGCCCGAACCGGGGAGCTGTTTTTT.

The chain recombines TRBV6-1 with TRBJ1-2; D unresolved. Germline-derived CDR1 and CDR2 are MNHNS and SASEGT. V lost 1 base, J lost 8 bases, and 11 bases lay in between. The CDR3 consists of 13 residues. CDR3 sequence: CASSEEEGGGYTF. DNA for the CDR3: TGTGCCAGCAGTGAAGAAGAGGGAGGCGGCTACACCTTC.

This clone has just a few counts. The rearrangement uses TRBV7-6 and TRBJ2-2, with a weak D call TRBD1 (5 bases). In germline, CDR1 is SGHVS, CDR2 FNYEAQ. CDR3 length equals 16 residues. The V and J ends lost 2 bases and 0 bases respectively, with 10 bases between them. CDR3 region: CASSLRGTSNTGELFF. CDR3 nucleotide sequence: TGTGCCAGCAGCTTAAGGGGCACTTCGAACACCGGGGAGCTGTTTTTT.

The CDR3 nucleotides read TGTGCCAGCAGCCAAGTTGGGGTCGGAGCGGGTTCACCCCTCCACTTT. This codes for CASSQVGVGAGSPLHF. The V gene is TRBV7-9, the J gene TRBJ1-6; D call uncertain. The CDR3 runs 16 residues. Germline V gene data show CDR1 as SEHNR and CDR2 as FQNEAQ (reference sequence). Deletions cut 5 bases from V and 9 bases from J, with 20 bases between.

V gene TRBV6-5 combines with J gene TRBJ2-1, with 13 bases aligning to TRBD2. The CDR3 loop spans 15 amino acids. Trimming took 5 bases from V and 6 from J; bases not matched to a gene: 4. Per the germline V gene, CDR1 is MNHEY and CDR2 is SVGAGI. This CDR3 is CASSKLAGGINEQFF. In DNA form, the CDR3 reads TGTGCCAGCAGTAAACTAGCGGGAGGGATCAATGAGCAGTTCTTC.

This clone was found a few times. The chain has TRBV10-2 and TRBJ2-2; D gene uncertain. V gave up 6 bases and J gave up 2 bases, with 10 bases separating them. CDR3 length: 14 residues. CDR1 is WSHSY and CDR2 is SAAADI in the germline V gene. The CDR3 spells CASRTETNTGELFF. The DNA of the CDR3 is TGCGCCAGCAGAACAGAAACTAACACCGGGGAGCTGTTTTTT.

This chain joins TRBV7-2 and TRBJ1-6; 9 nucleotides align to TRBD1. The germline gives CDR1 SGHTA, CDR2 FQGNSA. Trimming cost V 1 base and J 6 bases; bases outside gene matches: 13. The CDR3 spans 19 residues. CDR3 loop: CASSLELGGTGIANSPLHF. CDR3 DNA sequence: TGTGCCAGCAGCTTAGAATTAGGGGGGACAGGGATTGCTAATTCACCCCTCCACTTT.

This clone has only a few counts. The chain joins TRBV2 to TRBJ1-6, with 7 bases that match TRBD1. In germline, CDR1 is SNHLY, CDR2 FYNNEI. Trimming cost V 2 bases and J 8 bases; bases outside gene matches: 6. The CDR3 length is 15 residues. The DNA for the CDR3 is TGTGCCAGCAGTGAAATCTTAGGGGGCGATTCACCCCTCCACTTT. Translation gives CASSEILGGDSPLHF.

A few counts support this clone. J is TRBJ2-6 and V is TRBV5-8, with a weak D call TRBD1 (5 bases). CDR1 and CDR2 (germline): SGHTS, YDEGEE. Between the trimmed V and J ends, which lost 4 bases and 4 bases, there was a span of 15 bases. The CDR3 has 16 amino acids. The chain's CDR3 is CASSGQGVLGANVLTF. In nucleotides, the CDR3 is TGTGCCAGCAGCGGACAAGGGGTACTGGGGGCCAACGTCCTGACTTTC.

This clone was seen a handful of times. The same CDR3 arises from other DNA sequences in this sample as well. The CDR3 protein is CASSLEGGAGQPQHF. The CDR3 coding sequence is TGCGCCAGCAGCTTGGAGGGGGGGGCGGGACAGCCCCAGCATTTT. The chain links TRBV5-1 to TRBJ1-5, with a possible D match to TRBD1 (6 bases). CDR1 and CDR2 from the germline V gene are SGHRS and YFSETQ. This CDR3 has 15 amino acids. Trimming stripped 0 bases from V and 7 bases from J, with 14 bases between.

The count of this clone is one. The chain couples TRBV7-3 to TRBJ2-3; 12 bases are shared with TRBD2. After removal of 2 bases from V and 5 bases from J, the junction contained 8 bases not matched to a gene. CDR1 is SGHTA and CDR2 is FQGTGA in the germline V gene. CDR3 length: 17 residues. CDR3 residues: CASSLVASGGAGDTQYF. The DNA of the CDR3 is TGTGCCAGCAGCTTAGTTGCTAGCGGGGGGGCTGGAGATACGCAGTATTTT.

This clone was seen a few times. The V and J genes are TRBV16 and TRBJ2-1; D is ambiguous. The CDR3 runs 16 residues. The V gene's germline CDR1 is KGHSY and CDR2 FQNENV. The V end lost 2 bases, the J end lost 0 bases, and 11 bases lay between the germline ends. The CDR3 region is CASSQEQVSSYNEQFF. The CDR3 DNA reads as TGTGCCAGCAGCCAAGAGCAGGTCAGCTCCTACAATGAGCAGTTCTTC.

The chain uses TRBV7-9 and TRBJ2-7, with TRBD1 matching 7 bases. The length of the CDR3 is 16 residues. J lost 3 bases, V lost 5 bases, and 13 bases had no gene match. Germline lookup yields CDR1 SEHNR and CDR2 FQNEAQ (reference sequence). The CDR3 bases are TGTGCCAGCAGCAGGCAGGGGGTATTAAGGATCTACGAGCAGTACTTC. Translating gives CASSRQGVLRIYEQYF.

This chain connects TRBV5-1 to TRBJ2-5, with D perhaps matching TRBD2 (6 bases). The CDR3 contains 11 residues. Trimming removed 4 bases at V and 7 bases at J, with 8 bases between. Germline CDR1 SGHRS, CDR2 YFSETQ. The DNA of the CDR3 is TGCGCCAGCAGCCCGGGGGTGACCCAGTACTTC. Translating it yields CASSPGVTQYF. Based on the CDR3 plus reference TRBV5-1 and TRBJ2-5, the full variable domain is KAGVTQTPRYLIKTRGQQVTLSCSPISGHRSVSWYQQTPGQGLQFLFEYFSETQRNKGNFPGRFSGRQFSNSRSEMNVSTLELGDSALYLCASSPGVTQYFGPGTRLLVL.

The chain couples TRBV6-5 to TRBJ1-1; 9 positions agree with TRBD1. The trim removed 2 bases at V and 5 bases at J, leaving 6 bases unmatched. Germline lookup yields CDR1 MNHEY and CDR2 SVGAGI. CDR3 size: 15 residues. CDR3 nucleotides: TGTGCCAGCAGTTACACACAGGGGGCACGGACTGAAGCTTTCTTT. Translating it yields CASSYTQGARTEAFF.

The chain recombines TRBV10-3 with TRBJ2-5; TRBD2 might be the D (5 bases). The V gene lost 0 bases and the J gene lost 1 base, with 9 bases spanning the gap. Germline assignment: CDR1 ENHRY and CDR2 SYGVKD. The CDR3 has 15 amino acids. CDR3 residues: CAISESPGFQETQYF. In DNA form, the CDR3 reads TGTGCCATCAGTGAGTCGCCGGGATTCCAAGAGACCCAGTACTTC.

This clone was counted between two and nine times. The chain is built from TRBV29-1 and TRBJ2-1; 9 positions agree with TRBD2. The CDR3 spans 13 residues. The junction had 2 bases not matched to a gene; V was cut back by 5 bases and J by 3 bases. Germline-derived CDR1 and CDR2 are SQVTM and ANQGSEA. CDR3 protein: CSVPTSGYNEQFF. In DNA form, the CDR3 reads TGCAGCGTTCCGACTAGCGGCTACAATGAGCAGTTCTTC.

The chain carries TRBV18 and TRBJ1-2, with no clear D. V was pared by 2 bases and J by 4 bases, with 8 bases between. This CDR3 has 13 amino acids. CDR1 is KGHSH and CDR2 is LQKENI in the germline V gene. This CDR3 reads CASSPEVSYGYTF. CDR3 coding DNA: TGTGCCAGCTCACCAGAGGTGAGCTATGGCTACACCTTC.

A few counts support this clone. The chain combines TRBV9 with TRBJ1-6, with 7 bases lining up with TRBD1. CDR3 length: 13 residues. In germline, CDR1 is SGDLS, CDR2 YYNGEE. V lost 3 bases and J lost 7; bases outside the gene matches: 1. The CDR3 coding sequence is TGTGCCAGCAGCGGACAGGGAAATTCACCCCTCCACTTT. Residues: CASSGQGNSPLHF.

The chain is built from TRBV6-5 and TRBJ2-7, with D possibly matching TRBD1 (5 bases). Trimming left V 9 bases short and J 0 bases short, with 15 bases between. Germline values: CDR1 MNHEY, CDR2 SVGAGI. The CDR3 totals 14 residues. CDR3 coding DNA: TGTGCCAGATCCCATGGGGCACACTCCTACGAGCAGTACTTC. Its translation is CARSHGAHSYEQYF.

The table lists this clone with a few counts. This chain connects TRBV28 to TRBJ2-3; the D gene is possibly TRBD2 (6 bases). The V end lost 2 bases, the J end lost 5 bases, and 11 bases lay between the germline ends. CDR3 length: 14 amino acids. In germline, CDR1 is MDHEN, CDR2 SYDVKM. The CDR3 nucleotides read TGTGCCAGCAGTTTAGGCGGGGCCGTAGATACGCAGTATTTT. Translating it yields CASSLGGAVDTQYF. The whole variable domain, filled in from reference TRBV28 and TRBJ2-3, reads DVKVTQSSRYLVKRTGEKVFLECVQDMDHENMFWYRQDPGLGLRLIYFSYDVKMKEKGDIPEGYSVSREKKERFSLILESASTNQTSMYLCASSLGGAVDTQYFGPGTRLTVL.

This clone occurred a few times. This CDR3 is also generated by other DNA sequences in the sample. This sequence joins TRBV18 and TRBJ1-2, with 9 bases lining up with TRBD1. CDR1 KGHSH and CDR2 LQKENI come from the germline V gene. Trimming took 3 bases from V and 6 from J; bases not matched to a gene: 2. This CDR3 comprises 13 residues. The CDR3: CASSPRTGDGYTF. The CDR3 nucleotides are TGTGCCAGCTCACCCAGGACAGGGGATGGCTACACCTTC. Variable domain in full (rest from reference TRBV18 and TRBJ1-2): NAGVMQNPRHLVRRRGQEARLRCSPMKGHSHVYWYRQLPEEGLKFMVYLQKENIIDESGMPKERFSAEFPKEGPSILRIQQVVRGDSAAYFCASSPRTGDGYTFGSGTRLTVV.

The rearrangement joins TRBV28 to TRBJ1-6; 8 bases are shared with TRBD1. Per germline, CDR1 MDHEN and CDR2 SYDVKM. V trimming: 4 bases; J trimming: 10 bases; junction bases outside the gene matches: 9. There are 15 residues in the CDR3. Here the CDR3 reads CASSSPTGGSSPLHF. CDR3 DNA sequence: TGTGCCAGCAGTTCCCCAACAGGGGGGAGCTCACCCCTCCACTTT.

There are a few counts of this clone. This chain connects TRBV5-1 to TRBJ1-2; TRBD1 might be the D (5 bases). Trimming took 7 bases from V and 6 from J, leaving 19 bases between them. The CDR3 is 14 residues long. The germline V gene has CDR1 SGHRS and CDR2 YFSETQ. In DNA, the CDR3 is TGCGCCAGCGCCGCCCGGTGGGGGGTCAATGGCTACACCTTC. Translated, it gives CASAARWGVNGYTF.

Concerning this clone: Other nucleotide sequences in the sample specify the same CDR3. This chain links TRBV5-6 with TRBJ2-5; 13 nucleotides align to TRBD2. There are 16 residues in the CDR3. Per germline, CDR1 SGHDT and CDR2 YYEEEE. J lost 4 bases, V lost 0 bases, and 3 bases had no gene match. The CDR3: CASSLGLAGGGETQYF. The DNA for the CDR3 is TGTGCCAGCAGCTTGGGACTAGCGGGGGGAGGAGAGACCCAGTACTTC.